The present TCR beta chain was sequenced within a study of monozygotic twins with inflammatory bowel disease. On this clonotype: The target antigen is unknown.

PCR of TCRalpha and TCRbeta cDNA was nested, with two rounds of 16 and 9 cycles. Reanalyzing the 5' RACE reads, TCRdb keeps one entry per CDR3 protein, without DNA. There are just over 300,000 distinct CDR3 sequences in the sample, with approximately 5.9% held by the top ten. Researchers collected approximately 2.7 ml of blood per donor. Study outcomes and limitations: Possibly because of limited power, concordant and discordant twins showed no difference in repertoire similarity.

There are 13 residues in the CDR3. Germline V gives CDR1 GTSNPN, CDR2 SVGIG (reference sequence). The clonotype was recovered from a human donor with ulcerative colitis or Crohn's disease, or a healthy co-twin of an affected twin (not recorded which). Sequenced input: blood. V usage is TRBV30 and J usage is TRBJ2-1; as DNA is missing, the TRBD2 call by TCRdb cannot be tested. CDR3: CAWTGLGFNEQFF.